This T cell receptor (beta chain) was sequenced for a study of tumor-infiltrating lymphocytes in primary liver carcinoma. Study-level information: Surgical resection was used to treat these primary liver carcinoma patients. Spanning 30 to 69 years of age, the patients were men and women.

Total RNA (roughly 550 ng) served as template for TCR beta cDNA synthesis primed by a constant-region primer. Amplification in three nested multiplex PCR rounds with slightly modified ARM-PCR gave rise to TCR beta libraries. Running about 11 cycles apiece, the first two PCR rounds relied on TRBV1-TRBV30 forward primers together with a C-beta reverse primer. One entry per CDR3 protein, called by TCRdb with MiXCR from the multiplex PCR reads. The repertoire has 180,000 or so distinct CDR3 sequences, 50% to 75% of them found once; the top ten carry under 75%. With 3 bases clipped from V and 13 bases from J, the junction kept 5 bases outside the gene matches. The CDR3 extends over 12 amino acids. Germline V lookup: CDR1 PRHDT, CDR2 FYEKMQ (reference sequence). Unsorted whole blood supplied the blood RNA, and germline DNA was isolated too.

The source material was peripheral blood. The chain uses TRBV13 and TRBJ2-1; 8 bases fit TRBD2. This TCR was sampled from a man aged 35 to 55 with primary liver carcinoma and hepatitis B virus infection. The DNA for the CDR3 is TGTGCCAGCAGCTTGGGGCTAGCGGGCCAGTTCTTC. This codes for CASSLGLAGQFF.